This passage covers 4 T cell receptor beta chains from one sample sequenced in a study of identical twins. TCRdb used MiXCR to reprocess the 5' RACE reads, holding one entry per CDR3 protein. The table has roughly 1.6 million distinct CDR3 sequences, 32% seen once. Sequenced input: cord blood. All receptors derive from a newborn girl in good health.

This rearrangement joins TRBV10-3 to TRBJ2-3; 7 bases match TRBD2. This CDR3 region has 15 residues. After removal of 0 bases from V and 11 bases from J, the junction contained 11 bases not matched to a gene. In germline, CDR1 is ENHRY, CDR2 SYGVKD. CDR3 loop: CAISESSGVYNEQYF. DNA for the CDR3: TGTGCCATCAGTGAGTCAAGCGGGGTCTACAATGAGCAGTATTTT.

The V gene is TRBV20-1, the J gene TRBJ2-3, with 8 bases that match TRBD2. CDR3 length: 15 amino acids. Trimming at V came to 1 base and at J to 4 bases, leaving 7 bases not matched to a gene. CDR1 and CDR2 (germline): DFQATT, SNEGSKA (reference sequence). The CDR3 loop is CSARAPAGVSDTQYF. In nucleotides, the CDR3 is TGCAGTGCTAGAGCCCCAGCGGGAGTCTCAGATACGCAGTATTTT.

In its sample, this clonotype was seen many times. The rearrangement uses TRBV6-5 and TRBJ1-5; D not certain. The CDR3 has 14 residues. Germline values: CDR1 MNHEY, CDR2 SVGAGI. Deletions cut 2 bases from V and 0 bases from J, with 5 bases between. CDR3 protein: CASSYRDSNQPQHF. The CDR3 DNA reads as TGTGCCAGCAGTTACAGGGATAGCAATCAGCCCCAGCATTTT.

This sequence joins TRBV28 and TRBJ1-5; no clear D. The V gene lost 2 bases and the J gene lost 3 bases, with 5 bases spanning the gap. Looked up from germline, CDR1 is MDHEN and CDR2 is SYDVKM. The CDR3 totals 13 residues. CDR3 protein: CASSLVTNQPQHF. CDR3 DNA: TGTGCCAGCAGTTTAGTTACCAATCAGCCCCAGCATTTT.